The 6 T cell receptor beta chains reported below all come from one sample, sequenced in a study of T-cell memory formation after mild COVID-19. One entry per CDR3 protein, called by TCRdb with MiXCR from the 5' RACE reads. The sample lists roughly 130,000 distinct CDR3 sequences; approximately 15% were seen once. Source material: PBMCs or a T cell subset sorted from them (not recorded which). Receptors were obtained from an adult woman who had mild COVID-19 (a few samples of this study predate the infection). Cell type and time point are not known.

The J gene is TRBJ2-3, the V gene TRBV19; D is perhaps TRBD2 (6 bases). This CDR3 has 16 amino acids. V was pared by 5 bases and J by 3 bases, with 18 bases between. Germline V gene lookup returns CDR1 LNHDA and CDR2 SQIVND (reference sequence). CDR3: CASSPRTKLGTDTQYF. The DNA for the CDR3 is TGTGCCAGTAGTCCTCGGACTAAACTGGGTACAGATACGCAGTATTTT.

V is TRBV5-1 and J is TRBJ1-2; TRBD1 is a possible D gene (5 bases). Germline lookup yields CDR1 SGHRS and CDR2 YFSETQ. Trimming removed 4 bases from V and 8 bases from J, with 15 bases in between. The CDR3 runs 13 residues. The CDR3 here is CASSLSGEGGYTF. CDR3 coding DNA: TGCGCCAGCAGCCTATCGGGGGAGGGAGGCTACACCTTC.

The chain is built from TRBV23-1 and TRBJ2-1; 9 bases are shared with TRBD2. TRBV23-1 is an ORF, with its function uncertain. The CDR3 totals 18 residues. Trimming at V came to 4 bases and at J to 4 bases, leaving 14 bases not matched to a gene. The CDR3 loop is CASSPSRGSGGRYNEQFF. The CDR3 coding sequence is TGCGCCAGCAGTCCGAGTAGGGGTAGCGGGGGACGATACAATGAGCAGTTCTTC.

The chain links TRBV4-2 to TRBJ2-3; 12 positions match TRBD2. Trimming removed 1 base from V and 6 bases from J; junction bases left unmatched: 2. This CDR3 spans 15 amino acids. Germline V gene sequence: CDR1 LGHNA, CDR2 YNFKEQ. CDR3 DNA sequence: TGTGCCAGCAGCCAAGGAACTAGCGGGGGGGATACGCAGTATTTT. Encoded protein: CASSQGTSGGDTQYF.

The CDR3, as DNA: TGTGCCAGCAGTCCGACAGGGCTACTGGCGGATTCCCAGTACTTC. It is translated as CASSPTGLLADSQYF. This sequence joins TRBV6-5 and TRBJ2-5; TRBD1 aligns across 7 bases. The CDR3 length is 15 residues. J was trimmed by 9 bases and V by 5 bases; bases with no gene match: 15. CDR1 and CDR2 from the germline V gene are MNHEY and SVGAGI.

The chain recombines TRBV12-3 or TRBV12-4 with TRBJ2-7; TRBD1 matches at 10 bases. J gave up 2 bases and V 7 bases, and 5 bases lay outside the gene matches. There are 14 residues in the CDR3. CDR3 coding DNA: TGTGCCAGCAAGCCGGGACAGGGGCCCTACGAGCAGTACTTC. Its protein product is CASKPGQGPYEQYF.